The 27 T cell receptor beta chains below were found in one sample sequenced in a study of cytomegalovirus exposure and HLA in healthy donors. Primers included in the PCR were 60 Vbeta and 13 Jbeta primers. Method: immunoSEQ multiplex PCR; TCRdb's copy keeps in-frame clones and lacks some. The sample includes roughly 72,000 clones. The sequencing input was PBMCs. The receptors stem from a young man in good health and CMV-seropositive.

This rearrangement joins TRBV2 to TRBJ2-1; unclear D gene. The ends were cut back, 4 bases at V and 5 bases at J, with 12 bases in the middle. CDR1 and CDR2 from the germline V gene are SNHLY and FYNNEI. CDR3 length: 14 amino acids. DNA for the CDR3: TGTGCCAGCAGTGGACTGATCGCAAACAATGAGCAGTTCTTC. It yields the protein CASSGLIANNEQFF.

The rearrangement joins TRBV19 to TRBJ2-1, with TRBD2 as a possible D gene (7 bases). Trimming took off 2 bases at V and 4 bases at J, with 12 bases between the two ends. Germline CDR1 is LNHDA and CDR2 is SQIVND (reference sequence). This CDR3 region has 15 residues. The CDR3 DNA sequence: TGTGCCAGTAGTATAACTGCGGGGGCTTACAATGAGCAGTTCTTC. Translated, it gives CASSITAGAYNEQFF.

This chain connects TRBV2 to TRBJ2-7; no firm D call. The V gene's germline CDR1 is SNHLY and CDR2 FYNNEI. With 3 bases removed from V and 1 base from J, the gap between germline ends came to 4 bases. The CDR3 contains 12 residues. The CDR3 DNA sequence: TGTGCCAGCAGTGACACTTCCTACGAGCAGTACTTC. Encoded protein: CASSDTSYEQYF.

This rearrangement joins TRBV28 to TRBJ1-2, with TRBD1 matching 7 bases. Germline-derived CDR1 and CDR2 are MDHEN and SYDVKM. The CDR3 runs to 12 residues. With V trimmed by 6 bases and J by 5 bases, 3 bases remained unmatched. The DNA of the CDR3 is TGTGCCAGCAGATCAGGGGGGTATGGCTACACCTTC. Translation: CASRSGGYGYTF.

This sequence joins TRBV18 and TRBJ2-5; TRBD1 aligns across 11 bases. The DNA matches TRBJ2-7 better at its end, which makes the J call doubtful. The CDR3 is 15 amino acids. CDR1 and CDR2 from the germline V gene are KGHSH and LQKENI. The CDR3 spells CASSPGQGAGHEQYF. As DNA, the CDR3 is TGTGCCAGCTCACCTGGACAGGGGGCTGGACACGAGCAGTACTTC.

The J gene is TRBJ1-2, the V gene TRBV29-1; tentative D call: TRBD1 (6 bases). The germline V gene has CDR1 SQVTM and CDR2 ANQGSEA. Trimming removed 6 bases at V and 5 bases at J, with 16 bases between. This CDR3 comprises 13 residues. CDR3: CSVAGGRGYGYTF. The DNA for the CDR3 is TGCAGCGTCGCCGGGGGGCGGGGGTATGGCTACACCTTC.

The chain links TRBV27 to TRBJ1-5; TRBD1 might be the D (6 bases). CDR1 MNHEY and CDR2 SMNVEV come from the germline V gene (reference sequence). Deletions cut 5 bases from V and 5 bases from J, with 13 bases between. This CDR3 is built from 14 residues. In DNA form, the CDR3 reads TGTGCCAGCAGTAGGGGGGGAGGCGATCAGCCCCAGCATTTT. Translation: CASSRGGGDQPQHF.

This chain connects TRBV11-2 to TRBJ1-2; 9 bases are a match to TRBD1. Germline loops: CDR1 SGHAT, CDR2 FQNNGV. Trimming took 4 bases from V and 3 from J; bases not matched to a gene: 0. This CDR3 is built from 13 residues. The CDR3 sequence is CASSWTGDYGYTF. CDR3 coding DNA: TGTGCCAGCAGCTGGACAGGGGACTATGGCTACACCTTC.

With respect to this clone: The same CDR3 can be traced to other DNA sequences in this sample. J is TRBJ1-2 and V is TRBV6-5, with 7 positions matching TRBD1. The CDR3 has 13 residues. Germline loops: CDR1 MNHEY, CDR2 SVGAGI. V trimming: 6 bases; J trimming: 4 bases; junction bases outside the gene matches: 5. The chain's CDR3 is CASRLTGSYGYTF. The CDR3 nucleotides read TGTGCCAGCAGGTTGACAGGGAGCTATGGCTACACCTTC.

CDR3 loop: CASSLGQGSYNEQFF. Here the CDR3 DNA reads TGTGCCAGCAGCTTAGGACAGGGCTCCTACAATGAGCAGTTCTTC. The rearrangement joins TRBV11-3 to TRBJ2-1; 7 bases agree with TRBD1. Germline V CDR1 and CDR2: SGHNT, YENEEA. The CDR3 has 15 residues. The ends lost 1 base at V and 0 bases at J; junction bases unmatched: 0.

The chain combines TRBV4-2 with TRBJ1-3; D is undetermined. The V and J ends lost 0 bases and 4 bases respectively, with 10 bases between them. This CDR3 has 15 amino acids. The germline CDR1 and CDR2 sequences are LGHNA and YNFKEQ. Here the CDR3 DNA reads TGTGCCAGCAGCCAAGAGGGCAGTTCAGGAAACACCATATATTTT. This gives the protein CASSQEGSSGNTIYF.

With respect to this clone: At one end the junction does not follow the germline gene, possibly because of a read error. This sequence joins TRBV9 and TRBJ2-1; D unresolved. Germline CDR1 SGDLS, CDR2 YYNGEE. There are 15 residues in the CDR3. As DNA, the CDR3 is TGTGCCAGCGGCGTTCAGGAAAGCTCCTACAATGAGCAGTTCTTC. Residues: CASGVQESSYNEQFF.

V usage is TRBV5-1 and J usage is TRBJ2-1; 10 nucleotides line up with TRBD1. After removal of 1 base from V and 1 base from J, the junction contained 2 bases not matched to a gene. In germline, CDR1 is SGHRS, CDR2 YFSETQ. This CDR3 is built from 16 residues. The CDR3 DNA reads as TGCGCCAGCAGCTTGAGGGGACAGGGGTCCTACAATGAGCAGTTCTTC. Encoded protein: CASSLRGQGSYNEQFF.

The rearrangement links TRBV30 to TRBJ1-1, with TRBD1 identical over 12 bases. The CDR3 is 21 residues long. Per germline, CDR1 GTSNPN and CDR2 SVGIG (reference sequence). V lost 1 base, J lost 4 bases, and 22 bases stayed unmatched. CDR3 region: CAWSAPRPTGDRGRIGTEAFF. CDR3 DNA: TGTGCCTGGAGTGCACCCAGGCCAACGGGGGACAGGGGGCGCATCGGCACTGAAGCTTTCTTT.

This chain links TRBV4-2 with TRBJ1-1; D unclear. The germline V gene has CDR1 LGHNA and CDR2 YNFKEQ. Between the trimmed V and J ends, which lost 1 base and 1 base, there was a span of 4 bases. The CDR3 totals 13 residues. CDR3 sequence: CASSQGRNTEAFF. The CDR3, as DNA: TGTGCCAGCAGCCAAGGGAGGAACACTGAAGCTTTCTTT.

The rearrangement uses TRBV30 and TRBJ1-2; 8 nucleotides align to TRBD1. Looked up from germline, CDR1 is GTSNPN and CDR2 is SVGIG (reference sequence). V was pared by 7 bases and J by 4 bases, with 8 bases of the junction left unmatched. This CDR3 is 13 amino acids long. The CDR3 region has the DNA TGTGCCTCACTTAGGGACAGGATCTATGGCTACACCTTC. Amino acid sequence: CASLRDRIYGYTF.

V and J are TRBV5-1 and TRBJ1-1, with D possibly matching TRBD1 (5 bases). V dropped 4 bases and J dropped 6 bases, with 16 bases sitting between them. This CDR3 comprises 14 residues. In germline, CDR1 is SGHRS, CDR2 YFSETQ. CDR3 sequence: CASSGRGGTSEAFF. Here the CDR3 DNA reads TGCGCCAGCAGCGGGAGGGGCGGGACTTCTGAAGCTTTCTTT.

The chain carries TRBV5-4 and TRBJ2-2, with a tentative D call TRBD1 (5 bases). Per the germline V gene, CDR1 is SGHNT and CDR2 is YYREEE (reference sequence). V was clipped by 2 bases and J by 2 bases, with 7 bases between them. CDR3 length: 14 amino acids. As DNA, the CDR3 is TGTGCCAGCAGCTTCAGGGCCAACACCGGGGAGCTGTTTTTT. Protein product: CASSFRANTGELFF.

In DNA, the CDR3 is TGTGCCAGTAGCCTGGGGCGCCCCTATGGCTACACCTTC. It encodes CASSLGRPYGYTF. This chain links TRBV19 with TRBJ1-2, with a weak D call TRBD1 (5 bases). Trimming removed 6 bases from V and 4 bases from J, with 12 bases in between. CDR1 and CDR2 (germline): LNHDA, SQIVND (reference sequence). The CDR3 covers 13 residues. Complete variable domain (other parts from reference TRBV19 and TRBJ1-2): DGGITQSPKYLFRKEGQNVTLSCEQNLNHDAMYWYRQDPGQGLRLIYYSQIVNDFQKGDIAEGYSVSREKKESFPLTVTSAQKNPTAFYLCASSLGRPYGYTFGSGTRLTVV.

For the CDR3, the DNA is TGCGCCAGCAGCGGCAACAGGGGGCTAGGAAACACTGAAGCTTTCTTT. It encodes CASSGNRGLGNTEAFF. The chain has TRBV5-1 and TRBJ1-1, with 9 bases that match TRBD1. Germline V CDR1 and CDR2: SGHRS, YFSETQ. Trimming at V came to 4 bases and at J to 2 bases, leaving 9 bases not matched to a gene. The CDR3 totals 16 residues.

This sequence joins TRBV5-6 and TRBJ2-7; the D gene is possibly TRBD2 (5 bases). Germline lookup yields CDR1 SGHDT and CDR2 YYEEEE. This CDR3 spans 12 amino acids. With 5 bases removed from V and 5 bases from J, the gap between germline ends came to 11 bases. CDR3 sequence (DNA): TGTGCCAGCAGTTGGGTCGGGGACGAGCAGTACTTC. It specifies CASSWVGDEQYF. Full variable domain (remainder filled in from reference TRBV5-6 and TRBJ2-7): DAGVTQSPTHLIKTRGQQVTLRCSPKSGHDTVSWYQQALGQGPQFIFQYYEEEERQRGNFPDRFSGHQFPNYSSELNVNALLLGDSALYLCASSWVGDEQYFGPGTRLTVT.

The V gene is TRBV4-1, the J gene TRBJ2-2; weak D call: TRBD1 (6 bases). Trimming pared 0 bases from V and 2 bases from J, leaving 13 bases between. From germline, CDR1 is MGHRA and CDR2 YSYEKL. CDR3 length equals 17 residues. DNA of the CDR3: TGCGCCAGCAGCCAAGAAGGGTGGGACACCAACACCGGGGAGCTGTTTTTT. This codes for CASSQEGWDTNTGELFF.

V and J are TRBV4-1 and TRBJ1-1, with no clear D. The germline V gene has CDR1 MGHRA and CDR2 YSYEKL. The CDR3 extends over 15 amino acids. The germline V and J ends were trimmed by 0 bases and 9 bases, with 17 bases remaining between them. DNA of the CDR3: TGCGCCAGCAGCCAAGATCGCTTGGGAACGGGGAAAGCTTTCTTT. This translates into CASSQDRLGTGKAFF.

The rearrangement uses TRBV5-8 and TRBJ2-3, with 10 bases matching TRBD1. V gave up 7 bases and J gave up 14 bases; unmatched junction bases: 19. In germline, CDR1 is SGHTS, CDR2 YDEGEE. The CDR3 contains 15 residues. Here the CDR3 reads CASCNPGQGFRVWYF. The CDR3 nucleotides are TGTGCCAGCTGCAACCCGGGACAGGGGTTTAGAGTTTGGTATTTT.

V and J are TRBV5-1 and TRBJ1-2; TRBD1 matches 8 bases. Looked up from germline, CDR1 is SGHRS and CDR2 is YFSETQ. Trimming took 2 bases from V and 0 from J; bases not matched to a gene: 0. CDR3 length: 14 residues. Here the CDR3 DNA reads TGCGCCAGCAGCTTACAGGGGGCTAACTATGGCTACACCTTC. As protein: CASSLQGANYGYTF.

The chain combines TRBV19 with TRBJ1-1, with unresolved D. Germline V gives CDR1 LNHDA, CDR2 SQIVND (reference sequence). The CDR3 contains 12 residues. V was pared by 3 bases and J by 8 bases, with 10 bases between. The CDR3 is CASSIRASEAFF. DNA for the CDR3: TGTGCCAGTAGTATTCGTGCGTCGGAAGCTTTCTTT.

V usage is TRBV5-1 and J usage is TRBJ1-2; D is ambiguous. CDR3 length: 15 amino acids. Germline V gives CDR1 SGHRS, CDR2 YFSETQ. Trimming shortened V by 0 bases and J by 4 bases, and 13 bases separated the two germline ends. The DNA for the CDR3 is TGCGCCAGCAGCTTGGGTCAGATAAGTTCCTATGGCTACACCTTC. This sequence encodes CASSLGQISSYGYTF.